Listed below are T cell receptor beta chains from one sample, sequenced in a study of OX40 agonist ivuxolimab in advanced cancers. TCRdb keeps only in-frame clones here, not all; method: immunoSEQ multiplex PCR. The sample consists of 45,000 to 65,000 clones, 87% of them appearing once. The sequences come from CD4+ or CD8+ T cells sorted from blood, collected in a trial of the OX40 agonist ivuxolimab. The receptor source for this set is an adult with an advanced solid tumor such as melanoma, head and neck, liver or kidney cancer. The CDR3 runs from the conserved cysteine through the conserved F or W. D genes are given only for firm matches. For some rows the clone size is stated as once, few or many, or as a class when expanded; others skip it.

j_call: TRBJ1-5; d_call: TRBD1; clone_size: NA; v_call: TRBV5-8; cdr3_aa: CASSRFQGANQPQHF; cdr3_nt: TGTGCCAGCAGTAGGTTTCAGGGGGCCAATCAGCCCCAGCATTTT
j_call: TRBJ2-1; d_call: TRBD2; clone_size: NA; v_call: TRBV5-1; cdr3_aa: CASSLGQRGYNEQFF; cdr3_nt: TGCGCCAGCAGCTTGGGCCAGCGGGGATACAATGAGCAGTTCTTC
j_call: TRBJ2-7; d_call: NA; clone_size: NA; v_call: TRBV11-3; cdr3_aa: CASSDRDTYEQYF; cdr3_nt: TGTGCCAGCAGCGACCGGGACACCTACGAGCAGTACTTC
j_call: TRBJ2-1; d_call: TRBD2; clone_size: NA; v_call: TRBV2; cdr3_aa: CASSGLAGSRNEQFF; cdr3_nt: TGTGCCAGCAGCGGACTAGCGGGAAGTCGCAATGAGCAGTTCTTC
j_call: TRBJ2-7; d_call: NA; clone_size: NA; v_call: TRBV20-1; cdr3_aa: CSARNYEQYF; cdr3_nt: TGCAGTGCTAGGAACTACGAGCAGTACTTC
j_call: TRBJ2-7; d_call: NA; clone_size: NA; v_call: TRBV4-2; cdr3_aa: CASSLGPPPYEQYF; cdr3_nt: TGTGCCAGCAGCTTGGGACCTCCTCCCTACGAGCAGTACTTC
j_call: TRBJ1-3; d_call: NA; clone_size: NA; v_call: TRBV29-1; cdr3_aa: CSVGCGSTRKDTIYF; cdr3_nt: TGCAGCGTTGGGTGCGGCAGCACTAGGAAGGACACCATATATTTT
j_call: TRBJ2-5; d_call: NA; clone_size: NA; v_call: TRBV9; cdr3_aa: CASSVSEGLGETQYF; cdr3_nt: TGTGCCAGCAGCGTATCGGAGGGATTGGGAGAGACCCAGTACTTC
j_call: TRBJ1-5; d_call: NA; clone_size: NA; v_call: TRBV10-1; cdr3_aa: CASSDVKAAAVGNQPQHF; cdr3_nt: TGCGCCAGCAGTGATGTGAAGGCGGCGGCTGTTGGCAATCAGCCCCAGCATTTT
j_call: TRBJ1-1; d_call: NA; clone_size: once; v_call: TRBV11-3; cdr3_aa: CASSSQGQPNTEAFF; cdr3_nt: TGTGCCAGCAGCTCGCAAGGACAGCCGAACACTGAAGCTTTCTTT
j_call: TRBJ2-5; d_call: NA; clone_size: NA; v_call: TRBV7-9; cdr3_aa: CASSFREQETQYF; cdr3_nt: TGTGCCAGCAGCTTTAGAGAGCAAGAGACCCAGTACTTC
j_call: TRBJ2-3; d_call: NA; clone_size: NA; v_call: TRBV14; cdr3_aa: CASSQDRGAISTDTQYF; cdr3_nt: TGTGCCAGCAGCCAAGATCGGGGGGCAATTAGCACAGATACGCAATATTTT
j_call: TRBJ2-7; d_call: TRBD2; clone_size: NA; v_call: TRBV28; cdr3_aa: CASRDGTSGAYEQYF; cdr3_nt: TGTGCCAGCAGGGATGGGACTAGTGGGGCCTACGAGCAGTACTTC
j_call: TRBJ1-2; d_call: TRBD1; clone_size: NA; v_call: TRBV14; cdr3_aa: CASSPRTGSYGYTF; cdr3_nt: TGTGCCAGCAGCCCCAGGACAGGGTCCTATGGCTACACCTTC
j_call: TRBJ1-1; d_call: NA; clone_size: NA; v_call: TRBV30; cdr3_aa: CAWSEGEGAEAFF; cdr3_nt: TGTGCCTGGAGTGAGGGCGAGGGGGCTGAAGCTTTCTTT
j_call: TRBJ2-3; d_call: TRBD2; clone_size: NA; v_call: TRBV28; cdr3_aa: CASRRASGLPDTQYF; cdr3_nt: TGTGCCAGCAGACGGGCTAGCGGGCTGCCAGATACGCAGTATTTT
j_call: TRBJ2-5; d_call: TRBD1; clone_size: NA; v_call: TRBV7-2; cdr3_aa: CASSLKAGGGWETQYF; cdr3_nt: TGTGCCAGCAGCTTAAAGGCAGGGGGTGGGTGGGAGACCCAGTACTTC
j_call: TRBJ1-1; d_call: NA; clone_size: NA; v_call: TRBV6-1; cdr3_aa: CASSIPRGPGTEAFF; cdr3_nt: TGTGCCAGCAGTATTCCCCGGGGCCCGGGCACTGAAGCTTTCTTT
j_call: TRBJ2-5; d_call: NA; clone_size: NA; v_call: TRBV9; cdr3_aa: CASSVSVGVQETQYF; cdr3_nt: TGTGCCAGCAGCGTCAGTGTGGGAGTCCAAGAGACCCAGTACTTC
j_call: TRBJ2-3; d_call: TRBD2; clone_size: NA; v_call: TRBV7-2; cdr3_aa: CASSLASGRAGDTQYF; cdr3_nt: TGTGCCAGCAGCTTAGCGAGCGGGAGGGCGGGAGATACGCAGTATTTT
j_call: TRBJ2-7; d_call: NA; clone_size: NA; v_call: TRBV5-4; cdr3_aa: CASSSSDSYEQYF; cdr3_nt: TGTGCCAGCAGCTCTAGCGACTCCTACGAGCAGTACTTC
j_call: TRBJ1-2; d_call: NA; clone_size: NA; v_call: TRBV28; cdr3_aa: CASSLGPVGYGYTF; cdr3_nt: TGTGCCAGCAGTTTGGGGCCAGTCGGCTATGGCTACACCTTC
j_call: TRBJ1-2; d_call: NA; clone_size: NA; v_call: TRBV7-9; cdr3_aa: CASSSSQGYGYTF; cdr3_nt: TGTGCCAGCAGCTCCTCACAGGGATATGGCTACACCTTC
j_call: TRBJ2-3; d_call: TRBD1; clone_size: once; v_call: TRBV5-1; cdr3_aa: CASSRGQGATDTQYF; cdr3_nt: TGCGCCAGCAGCAGGGGACAGGGGGCGACAGATACGCAGTATTTT
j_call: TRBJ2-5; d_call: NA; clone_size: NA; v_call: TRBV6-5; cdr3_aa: CASSYSVSQETQYF; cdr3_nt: TGTGCCAGCAGTTACTCAGTGAGCCAAGAGACCCAGTACTTC
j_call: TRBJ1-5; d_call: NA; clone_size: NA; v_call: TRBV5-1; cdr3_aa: CASSPGGGTYSNQPQHF; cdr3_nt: TGCGCCAGCAGCCCCGGGGGAGGTACGTATAGCAATCAGCCCCAGCATTTT
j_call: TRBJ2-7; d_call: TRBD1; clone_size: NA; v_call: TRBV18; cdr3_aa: CASSPTHRGAVEEQYF; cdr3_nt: TGTGCCAGCTCACCAACCCACAGGGGGGCGGTAGAAGAGCAGTACTTC
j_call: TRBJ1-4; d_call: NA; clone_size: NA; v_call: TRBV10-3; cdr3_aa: CASKSAGVREKLFF; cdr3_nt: TGTGCCTCCAAGTCGGCCGGAGTGAGGGAAAAACTGTTTTTT
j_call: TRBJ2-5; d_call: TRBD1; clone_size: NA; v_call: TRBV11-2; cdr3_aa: CASSLGGTGGETQYF; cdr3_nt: TGTGCCAGCAGCTTAGGAGGGACAGGGGGAGAGACCCAGTACTTC
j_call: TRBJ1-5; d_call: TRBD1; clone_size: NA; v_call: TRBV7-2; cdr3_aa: CASSLGRGREAQHF; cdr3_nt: TGTGCCAGCAGCTTGGGAAGGGGGCGCGAGGCCCAGCATTTT
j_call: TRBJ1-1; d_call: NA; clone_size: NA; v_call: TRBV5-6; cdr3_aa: CASSLRWVNTEAFF; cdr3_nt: TGTGCCAGCAGCTTGAGGTGGGTGAACACTGAAGCTTTCTTT
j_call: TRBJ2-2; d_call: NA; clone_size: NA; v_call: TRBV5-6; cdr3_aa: CASSLVPPGELFF; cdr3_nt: TGTGCCAGCAGCTTGGTACCACCCGGGGAGCTGTTTTTT
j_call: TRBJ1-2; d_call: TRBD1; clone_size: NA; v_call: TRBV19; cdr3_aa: CASSPEGQGVPNYGYTF; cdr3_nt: TGTGCCAGTAGTCCCGAGGGACAGGGAGTACCTAACTATGGCTACACCTTC
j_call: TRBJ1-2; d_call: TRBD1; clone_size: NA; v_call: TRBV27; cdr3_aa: CASSFWDRGLGANYGYTF; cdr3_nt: TGTGCCAGCAGTTTCTGGGACAGGGGGCTGGGAGCTAACTATGGCTACACCTTC
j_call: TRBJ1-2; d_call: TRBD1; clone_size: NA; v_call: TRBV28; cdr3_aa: CASSSGQSYGYTF; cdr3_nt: TGTGCCAGCAGCTCGGGACAGAGCTATGGCTACACCTTC
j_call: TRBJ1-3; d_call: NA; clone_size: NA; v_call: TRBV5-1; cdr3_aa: CASSLALGTTSGNTIYF; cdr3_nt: TGCGCCAGCAGCTTGGCGCTGGGGACAACCTCTGGAAACACCATATATTTT
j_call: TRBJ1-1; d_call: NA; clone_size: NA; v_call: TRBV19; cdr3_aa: CASRGGWTEAFF; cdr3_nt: TGTGCCAGTAGAGGGGGTTGGACTGAAGCTTTCTTT
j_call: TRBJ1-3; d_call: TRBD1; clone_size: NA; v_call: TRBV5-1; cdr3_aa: CASSLGGTGRLAGNTIYF; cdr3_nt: TGCGCCAGCAGCTTGGGAGGGACAGGGAGGCTTGCTGGAAACACCATATATTTT
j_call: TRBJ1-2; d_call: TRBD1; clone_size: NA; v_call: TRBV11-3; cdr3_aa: CASSPRQGAGGYTF; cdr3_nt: TGTGCCAGCAGCCCCCGACAGGGGGCGGGAGGCTACACCTTC
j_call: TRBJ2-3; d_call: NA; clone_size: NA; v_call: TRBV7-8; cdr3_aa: CASSGPPNTQYF; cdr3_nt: TGTGCCAGCAGCGGACCCCCCAATACGCAGTATTTT
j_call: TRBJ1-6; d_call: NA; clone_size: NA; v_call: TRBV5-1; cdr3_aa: CASSLDGPYSPLHF; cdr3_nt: TGCGCCAGCAGCTTGGACGGGCCGTATTCACCCCTCCACTTT
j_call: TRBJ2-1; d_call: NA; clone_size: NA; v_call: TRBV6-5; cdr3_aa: CASSYSRQGGYNEQFF; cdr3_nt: TGTGCCAGCAGTTACTCGAGGCAGGGCGGCTACAATGAGCAGTTCTTC
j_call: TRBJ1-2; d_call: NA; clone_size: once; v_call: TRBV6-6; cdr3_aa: CASSYGINYGYTF; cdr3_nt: TGTGCCAGCAGTTATGGCATTAACTATGGCTACACCTTC
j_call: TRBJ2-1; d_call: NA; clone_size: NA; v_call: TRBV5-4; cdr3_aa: CASSPTEQGSDEQFF; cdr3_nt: TGTGCCAGCAGCCCTACTGAACAGGGTAGCGATGAGCAGTTCTTC
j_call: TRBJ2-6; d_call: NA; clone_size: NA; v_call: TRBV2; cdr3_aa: CASRPIQSRANVLTF; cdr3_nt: TGTGCCAGCAGACCGATACAAAGTCGGGCCAACGTCCTGACTTTC
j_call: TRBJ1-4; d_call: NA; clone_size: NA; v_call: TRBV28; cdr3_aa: CASLRATNEKLFF; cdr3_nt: TGTGCCAGCCTTCGTGCAACTAATGAAAAACTGTTTTTT
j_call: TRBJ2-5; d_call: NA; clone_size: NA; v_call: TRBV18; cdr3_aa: CASSPPSRSMETQYF; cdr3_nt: TGTGCCAGCTCACCACCGTCAAGGTCTATGGAGACCCAGTACTTC
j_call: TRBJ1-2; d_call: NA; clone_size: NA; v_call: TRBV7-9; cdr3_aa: CASSADTSGYGYTF; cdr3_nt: TGTGCCAGCAGCGCGGACACCTCTGGCTATGGCTACACCTTC
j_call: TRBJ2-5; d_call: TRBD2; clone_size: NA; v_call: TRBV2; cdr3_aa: CASSERRTSGGGETQYF; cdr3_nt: TGTGCCAGCAGTGAACGCCGGACTAGCGGGGGTGGTGAGACCCAGTACTTC
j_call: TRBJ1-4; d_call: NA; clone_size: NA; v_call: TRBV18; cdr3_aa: CASSRGTDTNEKLFF; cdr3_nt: TGTGCCAGCTCACGGGGAACAGATACTAATGAAAAACTGTTTTTT
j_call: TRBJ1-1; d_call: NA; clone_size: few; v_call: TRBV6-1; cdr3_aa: CASSESNGAFF; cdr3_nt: TGTGCCAGCAGTGAATCGAACGGAGCTTTCTTT
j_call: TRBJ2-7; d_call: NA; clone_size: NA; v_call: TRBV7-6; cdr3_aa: CASSLARSAYEQYF; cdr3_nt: TGTGCCAGCAGCTTAGCCAGGAGTGCCTACGAGCAGTACTTC
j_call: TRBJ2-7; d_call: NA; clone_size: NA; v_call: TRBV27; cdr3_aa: CASSLAARGFVGYEQYF; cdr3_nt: TGTGCCAGCAGTTTAGCAGCGAGAGGATTTGTAGGCTACGAGCAGTACTTC
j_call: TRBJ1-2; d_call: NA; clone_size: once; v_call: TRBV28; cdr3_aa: CASSFQGNYGYTF; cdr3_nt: TGCGCCAGCAGTTTTCAGGGGAACTATGGCTACACCTTC
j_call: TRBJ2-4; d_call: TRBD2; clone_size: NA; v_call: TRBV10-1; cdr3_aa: CASSGSGNLAKNIQYF; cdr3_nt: TGCGCCAGCAGTGGTAGCGGGAATCTAGCCAAAAACATTCAGTACTTC
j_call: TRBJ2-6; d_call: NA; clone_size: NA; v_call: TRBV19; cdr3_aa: CASSMSGANVLTF; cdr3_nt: TGTGCCAGTAGTATGTCTGGGGCCAACGTCCTGACTTTC
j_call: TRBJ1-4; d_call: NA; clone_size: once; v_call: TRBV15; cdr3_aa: CATSRDGQPNEKLFF; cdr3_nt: TGTGCCACCAGCAGAGATGGCCAGCCTAATGAAAAACTGTTTTTT
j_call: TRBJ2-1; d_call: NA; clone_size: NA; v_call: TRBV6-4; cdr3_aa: CASSTDRGQYNEQFF; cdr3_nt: TGTGCCAGCAGTACGGACAGAGGGCAGTACAATGAGCAGTTCTTC
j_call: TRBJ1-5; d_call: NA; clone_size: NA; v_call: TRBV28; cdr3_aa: CASSLFRVRSQPQHF; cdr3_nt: TGTGCCAGCAGTTTATTTAGGGTAAGAAGTCAGCCCCAGCATTTT